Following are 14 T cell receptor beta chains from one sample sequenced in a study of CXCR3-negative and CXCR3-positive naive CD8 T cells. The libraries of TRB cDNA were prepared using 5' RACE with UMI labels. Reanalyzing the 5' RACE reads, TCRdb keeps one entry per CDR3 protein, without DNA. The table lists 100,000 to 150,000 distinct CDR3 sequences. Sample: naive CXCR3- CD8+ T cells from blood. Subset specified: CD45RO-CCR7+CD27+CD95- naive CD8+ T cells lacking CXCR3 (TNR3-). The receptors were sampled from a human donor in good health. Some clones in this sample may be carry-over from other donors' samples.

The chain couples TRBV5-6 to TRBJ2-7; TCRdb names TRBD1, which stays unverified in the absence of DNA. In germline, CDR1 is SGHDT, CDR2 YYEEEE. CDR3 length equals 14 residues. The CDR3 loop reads CASRGQGASYEQYF.

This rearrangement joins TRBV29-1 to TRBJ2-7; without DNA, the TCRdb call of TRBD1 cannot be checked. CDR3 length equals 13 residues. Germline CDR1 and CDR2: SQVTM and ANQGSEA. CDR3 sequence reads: CSVEGQDYYEQYF.

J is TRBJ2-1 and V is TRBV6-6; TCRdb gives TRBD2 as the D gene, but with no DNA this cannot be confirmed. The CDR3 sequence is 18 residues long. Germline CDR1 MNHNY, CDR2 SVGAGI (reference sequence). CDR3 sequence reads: CASSYPGLAGGSVSEQFF.

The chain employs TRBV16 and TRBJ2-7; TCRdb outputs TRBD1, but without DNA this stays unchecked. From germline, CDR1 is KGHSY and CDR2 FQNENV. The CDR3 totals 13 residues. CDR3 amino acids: CASSRDGNYEQYF. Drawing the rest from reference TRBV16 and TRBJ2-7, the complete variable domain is GEEVAQTPKHLVRGEGQKAKLYCAPIKGHSYVFWYQQVLKNEFKFLISFQNENVFDETGMPKERFSAKCLPNSPCSLEIQATKLEDSAVYFCASSRDGNYEQYFGPGTRLTVT.

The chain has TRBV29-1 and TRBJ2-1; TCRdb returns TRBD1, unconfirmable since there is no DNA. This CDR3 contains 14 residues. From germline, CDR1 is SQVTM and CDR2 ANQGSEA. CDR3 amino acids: CSATGTGASNEQFF.

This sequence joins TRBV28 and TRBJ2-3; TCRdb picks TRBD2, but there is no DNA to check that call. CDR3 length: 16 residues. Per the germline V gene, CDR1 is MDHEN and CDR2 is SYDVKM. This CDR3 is CASSTPDSGVADTQYF.

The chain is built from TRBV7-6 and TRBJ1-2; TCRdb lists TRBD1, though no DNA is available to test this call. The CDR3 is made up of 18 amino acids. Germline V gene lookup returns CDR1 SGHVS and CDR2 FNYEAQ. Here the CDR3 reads CASSLAAVGGDANYGYTF.

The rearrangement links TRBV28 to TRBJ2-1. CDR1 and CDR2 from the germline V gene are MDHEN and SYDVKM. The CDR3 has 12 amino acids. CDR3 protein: CASRLLNNEQFF.

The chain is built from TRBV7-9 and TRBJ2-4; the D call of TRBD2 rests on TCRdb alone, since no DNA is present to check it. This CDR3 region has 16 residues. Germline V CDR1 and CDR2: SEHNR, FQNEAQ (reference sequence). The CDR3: CASSLGRESAKNIQYF.

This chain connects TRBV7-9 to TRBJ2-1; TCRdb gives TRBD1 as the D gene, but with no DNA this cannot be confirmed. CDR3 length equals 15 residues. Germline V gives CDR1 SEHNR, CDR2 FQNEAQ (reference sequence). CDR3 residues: CASSLESGTTNEQFF.

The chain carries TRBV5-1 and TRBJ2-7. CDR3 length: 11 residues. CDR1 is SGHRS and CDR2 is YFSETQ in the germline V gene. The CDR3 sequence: CASSNFYEQYF.

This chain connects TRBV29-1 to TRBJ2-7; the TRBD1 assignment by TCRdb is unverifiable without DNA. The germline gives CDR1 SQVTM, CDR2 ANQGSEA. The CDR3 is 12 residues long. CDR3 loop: CSVPLGGYEQYF.

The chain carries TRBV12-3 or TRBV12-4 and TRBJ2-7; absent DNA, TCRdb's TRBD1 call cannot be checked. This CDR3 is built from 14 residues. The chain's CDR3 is CASSFTGTGYEQYF.

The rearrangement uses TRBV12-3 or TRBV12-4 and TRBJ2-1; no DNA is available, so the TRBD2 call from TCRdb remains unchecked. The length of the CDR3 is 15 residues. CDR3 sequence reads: CASSFFAGAYNEQFF.